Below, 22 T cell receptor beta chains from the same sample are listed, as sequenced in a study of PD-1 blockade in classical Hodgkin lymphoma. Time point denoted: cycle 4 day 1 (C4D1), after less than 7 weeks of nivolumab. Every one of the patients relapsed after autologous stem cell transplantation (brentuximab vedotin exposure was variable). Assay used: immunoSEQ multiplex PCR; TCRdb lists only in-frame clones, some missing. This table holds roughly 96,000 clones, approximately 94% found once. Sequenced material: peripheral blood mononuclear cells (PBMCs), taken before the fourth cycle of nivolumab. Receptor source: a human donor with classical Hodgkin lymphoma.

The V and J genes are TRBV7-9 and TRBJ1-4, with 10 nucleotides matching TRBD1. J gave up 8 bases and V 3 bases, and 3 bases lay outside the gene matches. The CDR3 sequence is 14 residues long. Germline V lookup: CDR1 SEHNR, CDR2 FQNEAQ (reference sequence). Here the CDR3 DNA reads TGTGCCAGCAGCTTGGACAGGGGGAGAGAAAAACTGTTTTTT. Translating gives CASSLDRGREKLFF.

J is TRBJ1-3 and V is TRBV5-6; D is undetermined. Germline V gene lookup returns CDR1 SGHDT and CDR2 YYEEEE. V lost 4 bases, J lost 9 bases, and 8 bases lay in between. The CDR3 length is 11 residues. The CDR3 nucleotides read TGTGCCAGCAGCACGAGTACCACCATATATTTT. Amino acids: CASSTSTTIYF. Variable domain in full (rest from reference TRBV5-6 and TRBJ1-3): DAGVTQSPTHLIKTRGQQVTLRCSPKSGHDTVSWYQQALGQGPQFIFQYYEEEERQRGNFPDRFSGHQFPNYSSELNVNALLLGDSALYLCASSTSTTIYFGEGSWLTVV.

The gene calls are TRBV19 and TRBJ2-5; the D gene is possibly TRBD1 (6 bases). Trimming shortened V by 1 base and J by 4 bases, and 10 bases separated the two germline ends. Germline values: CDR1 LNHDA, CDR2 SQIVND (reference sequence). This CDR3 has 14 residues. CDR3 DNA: TGTGCCAGTAGTATAGCAGGGGTAGGAGAGACCCAGTACTTC. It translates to CASSIAGVGETQYF.

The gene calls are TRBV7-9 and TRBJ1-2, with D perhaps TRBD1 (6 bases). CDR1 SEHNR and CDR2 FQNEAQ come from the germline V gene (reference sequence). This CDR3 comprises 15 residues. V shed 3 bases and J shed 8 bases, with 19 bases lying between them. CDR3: CASSFEQGGIGGYTF. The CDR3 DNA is TGTGCCAGCAGCTTTGAACAGGGAGGAATCGGCGGCTACACCTTC.

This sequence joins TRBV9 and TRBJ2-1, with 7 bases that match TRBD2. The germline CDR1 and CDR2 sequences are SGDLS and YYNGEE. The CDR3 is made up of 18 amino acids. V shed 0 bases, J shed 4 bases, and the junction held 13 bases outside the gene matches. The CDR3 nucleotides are TGTGCCAGCAGCGTAGATTCGAGTCGCGGGAGTGGGTACAATGAGCAGTTCTTC. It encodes CASSVDSSRGSGYNEQFF. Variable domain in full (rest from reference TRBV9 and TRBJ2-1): DSGVTQTPKHLITATGQRVTLRCSPRSGDLSVYWYQQSLDQGLQFLIQYYNGEERAKGNILERFSAQQFPDLHSELNLSSLELGDSALYFCASSVDSSRGSGYNEQFFGPGTRLTVL.

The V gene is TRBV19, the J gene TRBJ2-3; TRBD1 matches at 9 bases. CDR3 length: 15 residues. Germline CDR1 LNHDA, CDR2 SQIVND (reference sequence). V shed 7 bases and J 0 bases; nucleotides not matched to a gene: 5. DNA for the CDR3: TGTGCCAGTACCACCGGACAGGGGAGCACAGATACGCAGTATTTT. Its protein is CASTTGQGSTDTQYF.

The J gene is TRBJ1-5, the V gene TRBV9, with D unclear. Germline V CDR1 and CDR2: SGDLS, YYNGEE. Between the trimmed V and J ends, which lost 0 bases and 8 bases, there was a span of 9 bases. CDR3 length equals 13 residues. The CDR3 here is CASSVEGSEPQHF. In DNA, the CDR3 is TGTGCCAGCAGCGTAGAAGGTTCTGAGCCCCAGCATTTT.

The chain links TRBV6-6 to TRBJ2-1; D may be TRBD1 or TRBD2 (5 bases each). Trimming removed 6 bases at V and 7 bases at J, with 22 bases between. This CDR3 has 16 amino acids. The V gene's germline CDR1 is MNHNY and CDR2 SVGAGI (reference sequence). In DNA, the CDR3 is TGTGCCAGCAGATATTCCGGGGACGGAAGATGGAATGAGCAGTTCTTC. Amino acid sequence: CASRYSGDGRWNEQFF.

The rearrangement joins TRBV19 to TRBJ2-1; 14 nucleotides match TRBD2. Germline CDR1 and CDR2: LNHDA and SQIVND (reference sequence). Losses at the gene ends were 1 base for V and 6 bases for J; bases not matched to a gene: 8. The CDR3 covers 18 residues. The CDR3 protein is CASSIVPAGTSGGNEQFF. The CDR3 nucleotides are TGTGCCAGTAGTATAGTCCCGGCCGGGACTAGCGGGGGCAATGAGCAGTTCTTC. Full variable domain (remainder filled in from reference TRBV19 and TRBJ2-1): DGGITQSPKYLFRKEGQNVTLSCEQNLNHDAMYWYRQDPGQGLRLIYYSQIVNDFQKGDIAEGYSVSREKKESFPLTVTSAQKNPTAFYLCASSIVPAGTSGGNEQFFGPGTRLTVL.

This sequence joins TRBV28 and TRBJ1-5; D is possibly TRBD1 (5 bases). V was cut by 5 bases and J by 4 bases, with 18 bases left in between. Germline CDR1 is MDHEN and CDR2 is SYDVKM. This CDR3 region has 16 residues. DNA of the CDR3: TGTGCCAGCAGTCCGTGGAATGGAGGGGAGAATCAGCCCCAGCATTTT. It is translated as CASSPWNGGENQPQHF.

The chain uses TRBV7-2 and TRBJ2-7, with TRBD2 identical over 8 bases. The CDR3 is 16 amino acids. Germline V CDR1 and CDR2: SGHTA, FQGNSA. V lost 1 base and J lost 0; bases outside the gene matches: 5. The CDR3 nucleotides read TGTGCCAGCAGCTTAGGTAGCGGGATAGGCTCCTACGAGCAGTACTTC. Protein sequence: CASSLGSGIGSYEQYF.

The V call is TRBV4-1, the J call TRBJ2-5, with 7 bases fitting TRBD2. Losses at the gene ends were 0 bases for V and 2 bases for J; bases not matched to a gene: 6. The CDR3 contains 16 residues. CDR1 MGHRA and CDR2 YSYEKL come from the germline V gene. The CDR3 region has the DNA TGCGCCAGCAGCCAAGAGCGTCTAGCGGTTCAAGAGACCCAGTACTTC. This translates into CASSQERLAVQETQYF.

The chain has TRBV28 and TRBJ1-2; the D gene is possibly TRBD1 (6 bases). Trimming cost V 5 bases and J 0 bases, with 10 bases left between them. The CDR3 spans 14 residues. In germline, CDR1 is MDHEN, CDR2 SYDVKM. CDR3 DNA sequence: TGTGCCAGCAGTGGGACACCAACTAACTATGGCTACACCTTC. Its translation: CASSGTPTNYGYTF.

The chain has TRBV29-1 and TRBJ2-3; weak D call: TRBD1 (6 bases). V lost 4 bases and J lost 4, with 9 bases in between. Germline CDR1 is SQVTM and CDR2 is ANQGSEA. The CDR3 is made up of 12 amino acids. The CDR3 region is CSVGKGADTQYF. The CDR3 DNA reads TGCAGCGTTGGGAAGGGGGCAGATACGCAGTATTTT.

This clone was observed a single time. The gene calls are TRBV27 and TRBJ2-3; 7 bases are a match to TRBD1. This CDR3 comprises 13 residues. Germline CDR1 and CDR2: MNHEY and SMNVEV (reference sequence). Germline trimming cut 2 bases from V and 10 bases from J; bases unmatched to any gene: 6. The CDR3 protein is CASSLQGQIAQYF. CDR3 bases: TGTGCCAGCAGTTTACAGGGACAGATAGCGCAGTATTTT.

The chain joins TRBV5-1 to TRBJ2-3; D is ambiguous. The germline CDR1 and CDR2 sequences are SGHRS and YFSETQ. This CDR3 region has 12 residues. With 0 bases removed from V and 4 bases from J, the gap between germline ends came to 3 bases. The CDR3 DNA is TGCGCCAGCAGCTTGGCGGCAGATACGCAGTATTTT. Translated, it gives CASSLAADTQYF.

The CDR3, as DNA: TGTGCCAGCTCACCAGACCAAACCTCCTACGAGCAGTACTTC. It specifies CASSPDQTSYEQYF. V usage is TRBV18 and J usage is TRBJ2-7; D unresolved. From germline, CDR1 is KGHSH and CDR2 LQKENI. V shed 2 bases and J shed 0 bases, with 8 bases lying between them. The CDR3 covers 14 residues. Full variable domain (missing parts from reference TRBV18 and TRBJ2-7): NAGVMQNPRHLVRRRGQEARLRCSPMKGHSHVYWYRQLPEEGLKFMVYLQKENIIDESGMPKERFSAEFPKEGPSILRIQQVVRGDSAAYFCASSPDQTSYEQYFGPGTRLTVT.

CDR3: CSVGRDRGRLYGYTF. CDR3 bases: TGCAGCGTAGGACGGGACAGGGGGCGTCTCTATGGCTACACCTTC. The chain combines TRBV29-1 with TRBJ1-2, with 12 positions matching TRBD1. Germline CDR1 reads SQVTM; CDR2 reads ANQGSEA. The CDR3 contains 15 residues. V shed 6 bases and J 4 bases; nucleotides not matched to a gene: 9.

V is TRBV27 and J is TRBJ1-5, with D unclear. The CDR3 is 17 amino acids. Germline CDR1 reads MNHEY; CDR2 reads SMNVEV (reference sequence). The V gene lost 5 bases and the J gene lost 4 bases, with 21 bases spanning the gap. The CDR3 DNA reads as TGTGCCAGCAGTCAGAATGGGAAACCTCAGAAAAATCAGCCCCAGCATTTT. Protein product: CASSQNGKPQKNQPQHF.

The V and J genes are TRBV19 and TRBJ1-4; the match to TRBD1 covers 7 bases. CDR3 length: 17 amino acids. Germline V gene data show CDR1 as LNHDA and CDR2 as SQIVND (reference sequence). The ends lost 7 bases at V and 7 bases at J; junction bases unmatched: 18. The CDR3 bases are TGTGCCAGTAAACCAAGGCGGATGAACAGGGGAAGTGAAAAACTGTTTTTT. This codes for CASKPRRMNRGSEKLFF. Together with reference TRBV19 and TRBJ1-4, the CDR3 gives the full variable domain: DGGITQSPKYLFRKEGQNVTLSCEQNLNHDAMYWYRQDPGQGLRLIYYSQIVNDFQKGDIAEGYSVSREKKESFPLTVTSAQKNPTAFYLCASKPRRMNRGSEKLFFGSGTQLSVL.

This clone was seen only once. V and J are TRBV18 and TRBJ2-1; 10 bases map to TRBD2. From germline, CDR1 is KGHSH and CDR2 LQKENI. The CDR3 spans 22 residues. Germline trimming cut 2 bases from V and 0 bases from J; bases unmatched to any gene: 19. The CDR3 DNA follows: TGTGCCAGCTCACCAGCCGTTGGGGCCGGGACTAGCGTCCTGAGCTCCTACAATGAGCAGTTCTTC. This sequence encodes CASSPAVGAGTSVLSSYNEQFF.

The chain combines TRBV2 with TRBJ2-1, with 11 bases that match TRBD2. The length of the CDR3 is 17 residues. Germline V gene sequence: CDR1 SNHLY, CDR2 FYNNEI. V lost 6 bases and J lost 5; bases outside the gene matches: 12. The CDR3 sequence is CASSADSGLAEDNEQFF. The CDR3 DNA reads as TGTGCCAGCAGCGCCGATTCGGGACTAGCGGAGGACAATGAGCAGTTCTTC.